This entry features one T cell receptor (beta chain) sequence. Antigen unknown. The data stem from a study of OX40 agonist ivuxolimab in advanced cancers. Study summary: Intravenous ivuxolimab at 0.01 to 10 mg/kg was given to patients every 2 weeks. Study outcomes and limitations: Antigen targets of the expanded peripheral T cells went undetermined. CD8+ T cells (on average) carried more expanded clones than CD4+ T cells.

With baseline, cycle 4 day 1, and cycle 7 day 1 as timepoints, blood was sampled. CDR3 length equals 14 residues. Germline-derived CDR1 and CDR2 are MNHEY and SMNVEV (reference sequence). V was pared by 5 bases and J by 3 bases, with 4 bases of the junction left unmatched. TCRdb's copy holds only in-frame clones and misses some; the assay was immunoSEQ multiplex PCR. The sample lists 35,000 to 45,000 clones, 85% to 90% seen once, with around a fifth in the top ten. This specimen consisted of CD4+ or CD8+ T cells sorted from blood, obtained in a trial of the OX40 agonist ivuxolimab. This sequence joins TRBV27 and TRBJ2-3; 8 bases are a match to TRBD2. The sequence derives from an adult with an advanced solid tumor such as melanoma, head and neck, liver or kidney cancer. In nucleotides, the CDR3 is TGTGCCAGCAGTGGACTAGCCTCGACAGATACGCAGTATTTT. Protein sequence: CASSGLASTDTQYF.